This T cell receptor beta chain stems from a study of CD8 T cells in ankylosing spondylitis. There are 16 residues in the CDR3. J gave up 6 bases and V 5 bases, and 16 bases lay outside the gene matches. Germline V lookup: CDR1 SGHTA, CDR2 FQGNSA. Study-wide points: According to the report, clones linked to the disease were significantly enriched in matched synovial fluid samples taken from ankylosing spondylitis patients.

Concerning this clonotype itself: Its antigen is still unknown.

Each CDR3 protein is one row after TCRdb ran MiXCR on the 5' RACE reads. The sample includes some 140,000 distinct CDR3 sequences, 6.5% to 8.5% seen only once; the top ten take 7.3%. V usage is TRBV7-2 and J usage is TRBJ2-7; 7 nucleotides line up with TRBD2. The source is a male donor with ankylosing spondylitis. Sequencing was performed on synovial fluid, either unsorted or a sorted T cell fraction (not recorded which). The CDR3 DNA is TGTGCCAGCAGCCCTGGGGCTAGCGGCCTCGGGGGCGAGCAGTACTTC. Encoded protein: CASSPGASGLGGEQYF.